The 3 T cell receptor beta chains below all came from one sample that was sequenced in a study of T cells after posttransplantation cyclophosphamide. TCRdb's copy holds only in-frame clones and misses some; the assay was immunoSEQ multiplex PCR. Sampling found under 50,000 clones, none seen once. Material: PBMCs. The receptors shown here come from a man aged 35 to 55 in good health, CMV-negative, and a related stem cell transplant donor.

This clone occurred many times. The gene calls are TRBV2 and TRBJ2-7; no definite D call. The CDR3 is 12 amino acids. Trimming left V 3 bases short and J 2 bases short, with 5 bases between. Looked up from germline, CDR1 is SNHLY and CDR2 is FYNNEI. CDR3: CASSEQAYEQYF. CDR3 DNA: TGTGCCAGCAGTGAGCAGGCCTACGAGCAGTACTTC. Using reference TRBV2 and TRBJ2-7 for the parts outside the CDR3, the full variable domain is EPEVTQTPSHQVTQMGQEVILRCVPISNHLYFYWYRQILGQKVEFLVSFYNNEISEKSEIFDDQFSVERPDGSNFTLKIRSTKLEDSAMYFCASSEQAYEQYFGPGTRLTVT.

At least ten counts were recorded for this clone. The J gene is TRBJ1-5, the V gene TRBV6-5; perhaps TRBD1 as D (5 bases). V gave up 2 bases and J gave up 5 bases, with 10 bases separating them. Germline values: CDR1 MNHEY, CDR2 SVGAGI. This CDR3 region has 14 residues. CDR3 DNA sequence: TGTGCCAGCAGTTACGGAGGGGCCGATCAGCCCCAGCATTTT. Its protein product is CASSYGGADQPQHF.

This clone was counted ten times or more. The genes are TRBV15 and TRBJ2-5, with D hard to call. Germline V CDR1 and CDR2: LNHNV, YYDKDF (reference sequence). Trimming pared 1 base from V and 3 bases from J, leaving 6 bases between. The CDR3 runs to 13 residues. CDR3 nucleotide sequence: TGTGCCACCAGCAGAGTAGTGAAAGAGACCCAGTACTTC. Its protein is CATSRVVKETQYF.